The present T cell receptor (beta chain) was sequenced within a study of control samples from healthy donors and cancer patients. TCRdb's table, derived via immunoSEQ multiplex PCR, lists solely in-frame clones and lacks some. The sample records approximately 230,000 clones, 82% being singletons. Per germline, CDR1 LNHNV and CDR2 YYDKDF (reference sequence). The CDR3 loop spans 16 amino acids. Between the trimmed V and J ends, which lost 1 base and 0 bases, there was a span of 11 bases. V gene TRBV15 combines with J gene TRBJ2-3; D perhaps matches TRBD2 (6 bases). The sample taken for sequencing was PBMCs. This receptor was taken from an older woman with lung cancer. CDR3 DNA sequence: TGTGCCACCAGCAGAGCGCGGGATCTTAGCACAGATACGCAGTATTTT. Amino acids: CATSRARDLSTDTQYF.